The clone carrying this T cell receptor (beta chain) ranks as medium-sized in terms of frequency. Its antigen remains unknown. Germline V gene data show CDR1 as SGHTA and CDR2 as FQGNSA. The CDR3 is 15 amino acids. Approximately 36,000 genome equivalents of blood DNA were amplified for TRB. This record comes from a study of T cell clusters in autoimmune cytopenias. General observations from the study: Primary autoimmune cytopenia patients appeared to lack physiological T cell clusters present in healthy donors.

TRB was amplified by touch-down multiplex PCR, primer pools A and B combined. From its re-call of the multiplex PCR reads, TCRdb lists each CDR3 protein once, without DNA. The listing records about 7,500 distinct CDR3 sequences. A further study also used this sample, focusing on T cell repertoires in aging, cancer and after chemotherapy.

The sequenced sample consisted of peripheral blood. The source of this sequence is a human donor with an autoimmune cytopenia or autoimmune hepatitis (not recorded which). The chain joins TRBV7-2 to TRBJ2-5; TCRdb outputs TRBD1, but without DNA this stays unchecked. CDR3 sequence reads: CASSPSIWPRGTQYF.